This T cell receptor beta chain was sequenced in a study of technical replicates of blood from a few donors. Clones were sequenced by immunoSEQ multiplex PCR, and TCRdb holds only the in-frame ones, with some missing. Altogether about 79,000 clones are present, approximately 94% being singletons, with the ten largest covering about 0.25%. V dropped 5 bases and J dropped 5; count of bases not matched to a gene: 13. Germline V gene lookup returns CDR1 SGHVS and CDR2 FQNEAQ. The CDR3 extends over 17 amino acids. This TCR derives from a human donor in good health. Sequenced: T cells isolated from PBMCs. The rearrangement joins TRBV7-8 to TRBJ2-2, with 8 bases fitting TRBD2. CDR3 sequence (DNA): TGTGCCAGCAGCCGAGGATCCGGGACTAGTAGGACCGGGGAGCTGTTTTTT. Protein sequence: CASSRGSGTSRTGELFF. The full variable domain, in which reference TRBV7-8 and TRBJ2-2 provide the parts outside the CDR3, is GAGVSQSPRYKVAKRGQDVALRCDPISGHVSLFWYQQALGQGPEFLTYFQNEAQLDKSGLPSDRFFAERPEGSVSTLKIQRTQQEDSAVYLCASSRGSGTSRTGELFFGEGSRLTVL.